This record covers a single TCR beta chain. Roughly 0.45 to 1 ug RNA was reverse transcribed with random hexamers. TCRdb called the immunoSEQ multiplex PCR reads again in MiXCR, with one record for every CDR3 protein. The table has fewer than 300,000 distinct CDR3 sequences, more than 75% seen once. The data originate from a study of CD8 T cells in Susac syndrome. This CDR3 is 17 amino acids long. From germline, CDR1 is SGHVS and CDR2 FQNEAQ. V lost 2 bases and J 4 bases, leaving 17 bases between the germline ends. Negative isolation was used for CD8+ and CD4+ T cells, and FACS enrichment was applied to TEMRA cells.

This receptor was taken from a human donor with multiple sclerosis. The rearrangement uses TRBV7-8 and TRBJ1-4; D possibly corresponds to TRBD1 (5 bases). Input material: CD8+ T cells from PBMCs. CDR3 sequence reads: CASSLYKTGRINEKLFF. CDR3 DNA sequence: TGTGCCAGCAGCTTATACAAAACAGGACGGATTAATGAAAAACTGTTTTTT.